This T cell receptor (beta chain) was observed in a study of blood T cell repertoires in COVID-19. In the study's own analysis: The authors estimated nucleated cell counts from reference gene primer amplification. Sequencing used immunoSEQ multiplex PCR; TCRdb keeps in-frame clones, though not all of them. The V and J calls and clone size are taken from that table; D and trimming were inferred from the DNA. Of about 230,000 clones listed, about four fifths are singletons. This clonotype was obtained from a man older than 75 with acute or convalescent COVID-19. The material sequenced was peripheral blood.

Written as DNA, the CDR3 is TGTGCCAGCAGGGCCTTTGACAGATTCAGCTTCGAAGCTTTCTTT. It yields the protein CASRAFDRFSFEAFF. The chain links TRBV2 to TRBJ1-1; D may be TRBD1 (5 bases). Germline values: CDR1 SNHLY, CDR2 FYNNEI. V was pared by 6 bases and J by 8 bases, with 22 bases between. This CDR3 is built from 15 residues.